Reported below is one TCR beta chain. Its antigen is undetermined. Healthy Caucasian individuals from Russia aged about 6 to 100 were enrolled as donors. Isolation yielded PBMCs, at least 7 million per sample, in every case. The sample comes from a study of blood T cells in healthy people across ages. Overall study findings and caveats: More naive CD4+ cells and higher diversity were found in long-lived than in aged donors.

Combining a sample-barcoded 5' primer with a J-beta primer mix, a second PCR ran for about 7 to 11 cycles. Each cDNA molecule, via a template-switch adaptor with 12 random nucleotides, was tagged. TCRdb re-analysed the 5' RACE reads in MiXCR, keeping a single row per CDR3 protein. The repertoire consists of over a million distinct CDR3 sequences, with approximately 43% occurring once and the leading ten covering over 3.5%. Germline assignment: CDR1 SEHNR and CDR2 FQNEAQ (reference sequence). The length of the CDR3 is 14 residues. Sequencing was done on a sample of blood. This clonotype was sampled from a woman aged 18-29 years in good health. The chain has TRBV7-9 and TRBJ2-5; TRBD2 matches at 9 bases. The J call may be incorrect, as the DNA end agrees better with TRBJ2-7. CDR3 bases: TGTGCCAGCAGCTCTATAGCGGGAGTCGACGAGCAGTACTTC. This translates into CASSSIAGVDEQYF.